The 27 T cell receptor beta chains in this list originate from one sample, sequenced in a study of T cells after yellow fever vaccination. TCRdb processed the 5' RACE reads anew with MiXCR; each CDR3 protein has one entry. This repertoire shows under 550,000 distinct CDR3 sequences, 20% to 25% found once; its top ten account for roughly a sixth. Sequencing was performed on PBMCs, taken about 20 days after the first yellow fever vaccination. These receptor sequences come from a man between 18 and 35 years old who received the YFV17D yellow fever vaccine.

Ten or more counts support this clonotype. The chain carries TRBV12-3 or TRBV12-4 and TRBJ2-2; perhaps TRBD2 as D (7 bases). The CDR3 totals 15 residues. Trimming left V 7 bases short and J 5 bases short, with 17 bases between. Written as DNA, the CDR3 is TGTGCCAGCACCCGGGGGGACACCTATACCGGGGAGCTGTTTTTT. This encodes CASTRGDTYTGELFF.

The chain has TRBV5-1 and TRBJ1-1; D gene uncertain. Germline-derived CDR1 and CDR2 are SGHRS and YFSETQ. V was shortened by 0 bases and J by 4 bases, with 13 bases between the two germline ends. The CDR3 covers 15 residues. CDR3 nucleotide sequence: TGCGCCAGCAGCTTGGATGAAGGGTTAAGCACTGAAGCTTTCTTT. Amino acid sequence: CASSLDEGLSTEAFF.

A few counts support this clonotype. The J gene is TRBJ2-2, the V gene TRBV30, with a possible D match to TRBD2 (6 bases). This CDR3 spans 14 amino acids. Germline V CDR1 and CDR2: GTSNPN, SVGIG (reference sequence). Trimming took off 3 bases at V and 5 bases at J, with 13 bases between the two ends. The CDR3, as DNA: TGTGCCTGGAGACCGGGACTCCGAACCGGGGAGCTGTTTTTT. Amino acids: CAWRPGLRTGELFF.

This clonotype was seen only a few times. The chain carries TRBV25-1 and TRBJ2-7, with D maybe TRBD1 (6 bases). The CDR3 totals 15 residues. Germline-derived CDR1 and CDR2 are MGHDK and SYGVNS. The ends were cut back, 1 base at V and 2 bases at J, with 12 bases in the middle. Here the CDR3 DNA reads TGTGCCAGCAGTGAATGGCGGAGACAGGCCTACGAGCAGTACTTC. Its protein product is CASSEWRRQAYEQYF.

The chain links TRBV29-1 to TRBJ1-3, with D unresolved. Germline lookup yields CDR1 SQVTM and CDR2 ANQGSEA. V was pared by 4 bases and J by 0 bases, with 10 bases between. CDR3 length: 14 residues. CDR3 loop: CSVVLTFSGNTIYF. The CDR3 nucleotides read TGCAGCGTTGTTTTGACATTCTCTGGAAACACCATATATTTT.

The V and J genes are TRBV10-2 and TRBJ2-7; TRBD1 matches 9 bases. Germline CDR1 is WSHSY and CDR2 is SAAADI. The CDR3 totals 17 residues. Trimming at V came to 6 bases and at J to 2 bases, leaving 14 bases not matched to a gene. The CDR3 nucleotides read TGCGCCAGCAGGACCGGGACAGGGCCAACTTCGACCTACGAGCAGTACTTC. Amino acid sequence: CASRTGTGPTSTYEQYF.

Many counts were recorded for this clonotype. The rearrangement links TRBV12-3 or TRBV12-4 to TRBJ2-5, with 11 bases aligning to TRBD2. Losses at the gene ends were 6 bases for V and 5 bases for J; bases not matched to a gene: 5. The length of the CDR3 is 14 residues. CDR3: CASRLAGAGETQYF. The CDR3, as DNA: TGTGCCAGCAGACTAGCGGGGGCCGGGGAGACCCAGTACTTC.

The rearrangement links TRBV11-2 to TRBJ2-5; tentatively, D is TRBD1 (5 bases). With 5 bases removed from V and 1 base from J, the gap between germline ends came to 8 bases. CDR3 length: 13 amino acids. Germline V lookup: CDR1 SGHAT, CDR2 FQNNGV. The DNA for the CDR3 is TGTGCCAGCAGCCCAGGGTTCCAAGAGACCCAGTACTTC. This encodes CASSPGFQETQYF.

V and J are TRBV24-1 and TRBJ2-2; tentatively, D is TRBD1 (5 bases). V gave up 10 bases and J gave up 0 bases, with 11 bases separating them. The CDR3 spans 14 residues. Germline V gives CDR1 KGHDR, CDR2 SFDVKD. CDR3 DNA: TGTGCCACGAGGCAGGGTCCGAACACCGGGGAGCTGTTTTTT. Its translation is CATRQGPNTGELFF.

The V gene is TRBV12-3 or TRBV12-4, the J gene TRBJ1-4; 8 bases map to TRBD1. The CDR3 sequence is 14 residues long. J gave up 8 bases and V 5 bases, and 7 bases lay outside the gene matches. The CDR3 is CASSTGQGREKLFF. The CDR3 nucleotides are TGTGCCAGCAGTACAGGACAGGGCCGGGAAAAACTGTTTTTT.

This clonotype has only a few counts. V usage is TRBV2 and J usage is TRBJ2-5, with a possible D match to TRBD2 (6 bases). Trimming removed 0 bases at V and 7 bases at J, with 12 bases between. The germline gives CDR1 SNHLY, CDR2 FYNNEI. The CDR3 runs to 14 residues. The CDR3 bases are TGTGCCAGCAGTGAAGCGCGGGGAGCCGGGACCCAGTACTTC. It codes for CASSEARGAGTQYF.

This clonotype showed up many times. The rearrangement links TRBV7-9 to TRBJ1-4, with TRBD1 identical over 8 bases. This CDR3 comprises 14 residues. From germline, CDR1 is SEHNR and CDR2 FQNEAQ (reference sequence). The V and J ends lost 3 bases and 7 bases, in that order; junction bases with no gene match: 4. The CDR3 coding sequence is TGTGCCAGCAGCTTGACAGGGGATGGTGAAAAACTGTTTTTT. It encodes CASSLTGDGEKLFF.

The V and J genes are TRBV21-1 and TRBJ2-7; no DNA check was done on the table's D call, TRBD1. TRBV21-1 is marked as a pseudogene. This CDR3 region has 13 residues. The CDR3 reads CASGWDRAYEQYV. For the CDR3, the DNA is TGTGCCAGCGGCTGGGACAGGGCTTACGAGCAGTACGTC.

Only a few counts were recorded for this clonotype. The V call is TRBV27, the J call TRBJ2-3, with D perhaps TRBD1 (5 bases). V was trimmed by 3 bases and J by 6 bases, leaving 16 bases between them. Germline V gene data show CDR1 as MNHEY and CDR2 as SMNVEV (reference sequence). This CDR3 comprises 15 residues. This CDR3 reads CASSLGSRGVDTQYF. As DNA, the CDR3 is TGTGCCAGCAGTTTGGGGTCAAGGGGTGTGGATACGCAGTATTTT.

The genes are TRBV7-2 and TRBJ1-4; D remains unclear. V was shortened by 2 bases and J by 8 bases, with 9 bases between the two germline ends. The CDR3 is made up of 13 amino acids. The germline gives CDR1 SGHTA, CDR2 FQGNSA. The chain's CDR3 is CASSLSGFEKLFF. The CDR3 coding sequence is TGTGCCAGCAGCTTATCCGGGTTCGAAAAACTGTTTTTT.

This clonotype was counted between two and nine times. The chain has TRBV9 and TRBJ1-1; the D is unclear. CDR1 SGDLS and CDR2 YYNGEE come from the germline V gene. V dropped 6 bases and J dropped 0 bases, with 12 bases sitting between them. The CDR3 consists of 14 residues. This chain's CDR3 is CASNSPTVNTEAFF. As DNA, the CDR3 is TGTGCCAGCAACTCCCCGACGGTGAACACTGAAGCTTTCTTT.

This clonotype was counted between two and nine times. This sequence joins TRBV6-1 and TRBJ1-3, with TRBD1 matching 8 bases. Germline lookup yields CDR1 MNHNS and CDR2 SASEGT. The CDR3 length is 14 residues. The J segment lost 5 bases and the V segment lost 8 bases, leaving 8 bases of the junction unmatched. CDR3 in DNA: TGTGCCAGCCAGGGTAGACAGGGGAGAAACACCATATATTTT. Its protein product is CASQGRQGRNTIYF.

V and J are TRBV7-2 and TRBJ2-1; D remains unclear. V lost 7 bases and J 4 bases, leaving 11 bases between the germline ends. CDR1 and CDR2 from the germline V gene are SGHTA and FQGNSA. The CDR3 runs 13 residues. The CDR3: CASILTPYNEQFF. CDR3 in DNA: TGTGCCAGCATCCTAACGCCTTACAATGAGCAGTTCTTC. Together with reference TRBV7-2 and TRBJ2-1, the CDR3 gives the full variable domain: GAGVSQSPSNKVTEKGKDVELRCDPISGHTALYWYRQSLGQGLEFLIYFQGNSAPDKSGLPSDRFSAERTGGSVSTLTIQRTQQEDSAVYLCASILTPYNEQFFGPGTRLTVL.

The chain links TRBV20-1 to TRBJ2-1; 12 positions match TRBD2. The V gene's germline CDR1 is DFQATT and CDR2 SNEGSKA (reference sequence). CDR3 size: 14 residues. CDR3 nucleotide sequence: TGCAGCCAGACTAGCGGGGGACCTTACAATGAGCAGTTCTTC. Its translation: CSQTSGGPYNEQFF.

The chain has TRBV7-2 and TRBJ2-1; D is undetermined. V lost 5 bases and J lost 4, with 9 bases in between. This CDR3 is 13 amino acids long. Germline lookup yields CDR1 SGHTA and CDR2 FQGNSA. The CDR3, as DNA: TGTGCCAGCAGCGCACAGAATTACAATGAGCAGTTCTTC. As protein: CASSAQNYNEQFF. The variable domain in full, with the rest retrieved from reference TRBV7-2 and TRBJ2-1, is GAGVSQSPSNKVTEKGKDVELRCDPISGHTALYWYRQSLGQGLEFLIYFQGNSAPDKSGLPSDRFSAERTGGSVSTLTIQRTQQEDSAVYLCASSAQNYNEQFFGPGTRLTVL.

The gene calls are TRBV20-1 and TRBJ2-3, with no clear D. The CDR3 loop spans 13 amino acids. CDR1 is DFQATT, CDR2 SNEGSKA, per germline (reference sequence). The ends were cut back, 3 bases at V and 5 bases at J, with 12 bases in the middle. Here the CDR3 reads CSARDPTEDTQYF. CDR3 nucleotides: TGCAGTGCTAGGGATCCTACTGAAGATACGCAGTATTTT.

The chain recombines TRBV30 with TRBJ2-1, with D perhaps TRBD2 (6 bases). CDR1 is GTSNPN and CDR2 is SVGIG in the germline V gene (reference sequence). The length of the CDR3 is 15 residues. CDR3 protein: CAMFSPGRDNNEQFF. CDR3 coding DNA: TGTGCTATGTTCAGTCCGGGGCGGGATAACAATGAGCAGTTCTTC.

V is TRBV9 and J is TRBJ1-1; no definite D call. This CDR3 is built from 14 residues. The V gene lost 4 bases and the J gene lost 0 bases, with 10 bases spanning the gap. The germline V gene encodes CDR1 SGDLS and CDR2 YYNGEE. The CDR3 region has the DNA TGTGCCAGCAGCCAAACGAGAATGAACACTGAAGCTTTCTTT. Amino acids: CASSQTRMNTEAFF.

This clonotype appeared many times. The rearrangement joins TRBV29-1 to TRBJ1-1; TRBD1 aligns across 7 bases. The CDR3 is 15 amino acids. CDR1 and CDR2 from the germline V gene are SQVTM and ANQGSEA. V lost 3 bases, J lost 0 bases, and 7 bases stayed unmatched. CDR3 coding DNA: TGCAGCGTTGATTTTCCGGGACAGATGAACACTGAAGCTTTCTTT. This sequence encodes CSVDFPGQMNTEAFF.

This clonotype was counted a few times. The rearrangement uses TRBV25-1 and TRBJ2-1; 10 bases are shared with TRBD1. Germline CDR1 MGHDK, CDR2 SYGVNS. With 1 base clipped from V and 0 bases from J, the junction kept 6 bases outside the gene matches. This CDR3 has 18 amino acids. This CDR3 is CASSESRQGALSYNEQFF. The CDR3 DNA sequence: TGTGCCAGCAGTGAATCCAGACAGGGGGCGCTCTCCTACAATGAGCAGTTCTTC. The variable domain in full, with the rest retrieved from reference TRBV25-1 and TRBJ2-1, is EADIYQTPRYLVIGTGKKITLECSQTMGHDKMYWYQQDPGMELHLIHYSYGVNSTEKGDLSSESTVSRIRTEHFPLTLESARPSHTSQYLCASSESRQGALSYNEQFFGPGTRLTVL.

This clonotype turned up a few times. The CDR3 DNA is TGTGCCAGCACCCAGGGGACTAGCCGGGGAGATGAGCAGTTCTTC. Its translation is CASTQGTSRGDEQFF. The V call is TRBV12-3 or TRBV12-4, the J call TRBJ2-1, with TRBD2 matching over 9 bases. This CDR3 has 15 residues. The trim removed 7 bases at V and 8 bases at J, leaving 12 bases unmatched.

This chain connects TRBV28 to TRBJ1-2; weak D call: TRBD1 (6 bases). The CDR3 consists of 15 residues. The V gene lost 5 bases and the J gene lost 4 bases, with 17 bases spanning the gap. Germline V CDR1 and CDR2: MDHEN, SYDVKM. This CDR3 reads CASSGEEAGAYGYTF. The CDR3 DNA sequence: TGTGCCAGCAGTGGGGAGGAGGCAGGGGCCTATGGCTACACCTTC.